Here is one T cell receptor beta chain with its context. Its antigen remains unknown. Germline V lookup: CDR1 MNHEY, CDR2 SVGEGT. There are 15 residues in the CDR3. J was trimmed by 3 bases and V by 6 bases; bases with no gene match: 10. These data are taken from a study of glioma-infiltrating T cells. TCR alpha and beta CDR3 regions were amplified from RNA using iRepertoire nested multiplex PCR. One-step reverse transcription and amplification started from about 100-400 ng of tissue mRNA or PBMC total RNA. Via MiXCR, TCRdb re-called the multiplex PCR reads, giving one row per CDR3 protein. The sample shows approximately 90,000 distinct CDR3 sequences, around a quarter of them seen only once. Study-wide findings and caveats: Non-neoplastic patients had below-expected tissue-blood divergence, while all gliomas exceeded expectation.

The material sequenced was glioma tissue, nonneoplastic brain tissue, or PBMCs (not recorded which). J is TRBJ1-1 and V is TRBV6-2 or TRBV6-3; 7 bases align to TRBD1. This receptor was identified in a human donor with low-grade glioma or glioblastoma, undergoing nonglioma brain surgery, or in good health (not recorded which). For the CDR3, the DNA is TGTGCCAGCAGGAACGGGGGGACAGAATACACTGAAGCTTTCTTT. Amino acid sequence: CASRNGGTEYTEAFF.